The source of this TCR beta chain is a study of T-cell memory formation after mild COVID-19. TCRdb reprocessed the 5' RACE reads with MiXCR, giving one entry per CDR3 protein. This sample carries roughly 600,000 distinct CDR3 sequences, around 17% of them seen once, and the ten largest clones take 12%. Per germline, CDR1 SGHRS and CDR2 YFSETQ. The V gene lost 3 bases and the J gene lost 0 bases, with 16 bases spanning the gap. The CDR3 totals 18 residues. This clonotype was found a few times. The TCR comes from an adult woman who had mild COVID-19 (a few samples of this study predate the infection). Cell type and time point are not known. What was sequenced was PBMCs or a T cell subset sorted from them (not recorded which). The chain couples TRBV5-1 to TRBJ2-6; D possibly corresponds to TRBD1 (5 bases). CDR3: CASSSYGHSSSGANVLTF. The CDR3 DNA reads TGCGCCAGCAGCTCATACGGACACTCCTCCTCTGGGGCCAACGTCCTGACTTTC.